This TCR beta chain was recorded in a study of blood T cell repertoires in COVID-19. Study-level information: Spain, Italy and the United States supplied samples that represented acute and convalescent COVID-19. Sample material is recorded as cDNA or gDNA derived from T cells, B-cell-depleted T cells, or PBMCs.

V shed 2 bases and J shed 6 bases, with 11 bases lying between them. This CDR3 is built from 13 residues. Germline V gene sequence: CDR1 SGHTA, CDR2 FQGTGA. Original methodology: The authors estimated nucleated cell counts from reference gene primer amplification. Only in-frame clones appear in the TCRdb table, and some are missing; sequencing was by immunoSEQ multiplex PCR. The V and J calls and clone size were taken over from that table, and D and trimming were inferred from the DNA. The sample consists of 70,000 to 95,000 clones, 75% to 90% of them appearing once. The sample consisted of peripheral blood. V gene TRBV7-3 combines with J gene TRBJ2-7, with D perhaps TRBD1 (5 bases). The sequence came from a human donor in a cohort sampled during active COVID-19. The CDR3 loop reads CASSLGRVGEQYF. CDR3 in DNA: TGTGCCAGCAGCTTAGGCAGGGTGGGCGAGCAGTACTTC.